This T cell receptor (beta chain) was recorded in a study of blood T cells in healthy people across ages. Together with a sample-barcoded 5' primer, a J-beta primer mix was included in a second PCR lasting about 7 to 12 cycles. TCRdb fed the 5' RACE reads into MiXCR, producing one record per CDR3 protein. The sample records approximately 900,000 distinct CDR3 sequences, about 44% being singletons. On this clonotype: Germline is not matched at one junction end, which may reflect a read error.

This CDR3 region has 14 residues. The germline CDR1 and CDR2 sequences are SSHAT and FNYEAQ (reference sequence). This rearrangement joins TRBV7-7 to TRBJ2-3, with 9 nucleotides matching TRBD2. The TCR originated in a man under 40 in good health. Sequencing input: blood. Written as DNA, the CDR3 is TGTGCTAGCAGCTTAGACGGCGGGGGGGCCACGCAGTATTTT. Protein: CASSLDGGGATQYF.